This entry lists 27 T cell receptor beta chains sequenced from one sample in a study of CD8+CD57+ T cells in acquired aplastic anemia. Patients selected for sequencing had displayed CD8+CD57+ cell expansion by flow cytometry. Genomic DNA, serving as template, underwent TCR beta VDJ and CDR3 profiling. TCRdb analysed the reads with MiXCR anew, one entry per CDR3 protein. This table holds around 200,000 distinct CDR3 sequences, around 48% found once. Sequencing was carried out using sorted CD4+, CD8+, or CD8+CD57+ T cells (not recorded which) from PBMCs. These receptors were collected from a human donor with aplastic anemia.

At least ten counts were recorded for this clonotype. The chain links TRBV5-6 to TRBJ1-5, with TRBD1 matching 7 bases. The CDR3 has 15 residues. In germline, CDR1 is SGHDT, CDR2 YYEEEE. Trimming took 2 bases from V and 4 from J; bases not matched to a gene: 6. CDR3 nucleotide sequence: TGTGCCAGCAGCTTACGGTCAGGGGGGAATCAGCCCCAGCATTTT. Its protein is CASSLRSGGNQPQHF.

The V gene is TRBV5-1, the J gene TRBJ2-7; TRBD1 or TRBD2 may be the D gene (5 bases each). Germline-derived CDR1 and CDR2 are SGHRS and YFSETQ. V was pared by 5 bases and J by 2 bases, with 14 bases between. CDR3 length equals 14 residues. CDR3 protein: CASSSGTGTYEQYF. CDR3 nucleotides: TGCGCCAGCAGTTCCGGGACGGGGACCTACGAGCAGTACTTC.

CDR3 sequence: CASSLGDPNSPLHF. The CDR3 nucleotides read TGTGCCAGCAGCTTAGGGGACCCGAATTCACCCCTCCACTTT. The chain carries TRBV5-4 and TRBJ1-6; possibly TRBD1 for D (5 bases). This CDR3 spans 14 amino acids. V shed 2 bases and J shed 7 bases, with 10 bases lying between them. Germline lookup yields CDR1 SGHNT and CDR2 YYREEE (reference sequence).

The DNA of the CDR3 is TGTGCCAGCCGGACTAGCGCCTACGAGCAGTACTTC. Translation: CASRTSAYEQYF. V and J are TRBV2 and TRBJ2-7, with 9 bases identical to TRBD2. The CDR3 totals 12 residues. V was pared by 8 bases and J by 2 bases, with 1 base of the junction left unmatched. The germline V gene encodes CDR1 SNHLY and CDR2 FYNNEI.

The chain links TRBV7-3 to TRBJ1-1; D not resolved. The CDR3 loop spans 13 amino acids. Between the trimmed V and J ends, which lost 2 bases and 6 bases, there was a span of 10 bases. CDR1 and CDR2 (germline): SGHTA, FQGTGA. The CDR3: CASSLVEWAEAFF. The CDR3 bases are TGTGCCAGCAGCTTAGTGGAGTGGGCTGAAGCTTTCTTT.

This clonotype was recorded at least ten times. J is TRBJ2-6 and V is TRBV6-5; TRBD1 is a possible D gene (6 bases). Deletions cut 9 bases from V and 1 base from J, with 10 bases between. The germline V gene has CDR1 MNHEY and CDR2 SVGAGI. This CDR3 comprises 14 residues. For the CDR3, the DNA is TGTGCCAGTAACAGGGCGTCTGGGGCCAACGTCCTGACTTTC. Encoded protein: CASNRASGANVLTF.

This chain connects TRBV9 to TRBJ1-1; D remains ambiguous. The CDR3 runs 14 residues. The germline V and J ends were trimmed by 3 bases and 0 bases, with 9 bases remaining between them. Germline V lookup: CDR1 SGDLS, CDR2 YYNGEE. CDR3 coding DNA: TGTGCCAGCAGCGCCGCCCGAATGAACACTGAAGCTTTCTTT. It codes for CASSAARMNTEAFF.

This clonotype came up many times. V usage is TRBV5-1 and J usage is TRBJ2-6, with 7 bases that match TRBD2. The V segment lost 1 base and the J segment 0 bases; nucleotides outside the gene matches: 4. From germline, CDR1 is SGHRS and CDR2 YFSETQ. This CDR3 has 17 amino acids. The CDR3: CASSLMGGSSGANVLTF. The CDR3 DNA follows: TGCGCCAGCAGCTTGATGGGCGGGAGCTCTGGGGCCAACGTCCTGACTTTC.

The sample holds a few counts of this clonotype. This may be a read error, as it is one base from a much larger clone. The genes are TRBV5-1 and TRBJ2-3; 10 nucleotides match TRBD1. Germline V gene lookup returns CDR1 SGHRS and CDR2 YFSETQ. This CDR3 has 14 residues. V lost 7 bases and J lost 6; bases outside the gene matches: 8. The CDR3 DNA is TGCGCCAGCGGCCACGGACAGGGGGGTGATACGCAGTATTTT. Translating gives CASGHGQGGDTQYF.

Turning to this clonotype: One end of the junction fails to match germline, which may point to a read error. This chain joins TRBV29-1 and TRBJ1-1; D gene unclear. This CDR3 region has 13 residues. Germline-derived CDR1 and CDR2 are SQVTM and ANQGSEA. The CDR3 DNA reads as TGCAGCTGGAGGTCCGGATTGAACATTGAAGCTTTCTTT. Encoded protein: CSWRSGLNIEAFF.

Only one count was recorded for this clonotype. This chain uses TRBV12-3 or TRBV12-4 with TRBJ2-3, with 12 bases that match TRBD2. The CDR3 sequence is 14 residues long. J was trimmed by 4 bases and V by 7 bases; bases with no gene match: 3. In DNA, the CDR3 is TGTGCCAGCAAGCTAGCGGGGGGGCCAGATACGCAGTATTTT. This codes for CASKLAGGPDTQYF.

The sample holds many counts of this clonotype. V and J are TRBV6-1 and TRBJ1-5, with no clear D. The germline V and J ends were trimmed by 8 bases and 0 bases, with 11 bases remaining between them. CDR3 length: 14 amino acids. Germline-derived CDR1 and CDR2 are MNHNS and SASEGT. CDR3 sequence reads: CASFRYCSNQPQHF. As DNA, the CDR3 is TGTGCCAGCTTCCGCTATTGTAGCAATCAGCCCCAGCATTTT.

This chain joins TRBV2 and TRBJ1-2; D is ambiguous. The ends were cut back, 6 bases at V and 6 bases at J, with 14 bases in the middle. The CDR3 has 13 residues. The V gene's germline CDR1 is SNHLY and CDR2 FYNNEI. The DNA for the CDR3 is TGTGCCAGCAGGTTAATTCAGACCAATGGCTACACCTTC. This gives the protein CASRLIQTNGYTF. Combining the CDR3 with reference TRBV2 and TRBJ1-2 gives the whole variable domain EPEVTQTPSHQVTQMGQEVILRCVPISNHLYFYWYRQILGQKVEFLVSFYNNEISEKSEIFDDQFSVERPDGSNFTLKIRSTKLEDSAMYFCASRLIQTNGYTFGSGTRLTVV.

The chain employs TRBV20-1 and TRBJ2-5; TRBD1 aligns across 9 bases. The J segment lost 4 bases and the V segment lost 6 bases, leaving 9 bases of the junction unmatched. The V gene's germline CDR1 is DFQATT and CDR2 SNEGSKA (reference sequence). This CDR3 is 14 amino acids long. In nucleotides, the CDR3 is TGCAGTGCAACCCCGACAGGGGGTTTAGAGACCCAGTACTTC. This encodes CSATPTGGLETQYF.

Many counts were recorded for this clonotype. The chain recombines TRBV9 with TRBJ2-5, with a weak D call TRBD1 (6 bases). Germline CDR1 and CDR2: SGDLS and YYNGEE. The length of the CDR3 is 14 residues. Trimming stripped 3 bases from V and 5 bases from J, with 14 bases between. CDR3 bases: TGTGCCAGCAGCGGACAGGATTCCAGGGAGACCCAGTACTTC. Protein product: CASSGQDSRETQYF.

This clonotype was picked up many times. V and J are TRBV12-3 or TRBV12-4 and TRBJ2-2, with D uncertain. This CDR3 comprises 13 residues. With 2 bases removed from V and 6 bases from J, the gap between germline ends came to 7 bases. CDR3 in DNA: TGTGCCAGCAGTTTAATTAGCCCCGGGGAGCTGTTTTTT. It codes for CASSLISPGELFF.

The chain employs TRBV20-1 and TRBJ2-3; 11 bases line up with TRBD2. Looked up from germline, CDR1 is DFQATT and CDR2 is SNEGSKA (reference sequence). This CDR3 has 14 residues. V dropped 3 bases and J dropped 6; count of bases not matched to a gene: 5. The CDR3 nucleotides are TGCAGTGCTAGTAGCGGGAGGGCCGGGGATACGCAGTATTTT. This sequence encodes CSASSGRAGDTQYF.

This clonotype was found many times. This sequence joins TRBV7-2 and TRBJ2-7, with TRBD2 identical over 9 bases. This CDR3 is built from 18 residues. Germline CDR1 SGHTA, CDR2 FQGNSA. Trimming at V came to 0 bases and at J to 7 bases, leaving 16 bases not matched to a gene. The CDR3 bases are TGTGCCAGCAGCTTAGCAGGTAGCGGGGGTGCCTGGGGTTTAGAGCAGTACTTC. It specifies CASSLAGSGGAWGLEQYF.

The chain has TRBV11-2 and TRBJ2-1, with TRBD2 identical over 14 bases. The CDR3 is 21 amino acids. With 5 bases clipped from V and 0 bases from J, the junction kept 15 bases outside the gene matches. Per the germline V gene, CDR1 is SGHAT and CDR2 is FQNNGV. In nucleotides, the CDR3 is TGTGCCAGCAGCCTCAGGGCCGGGACTAGCGGGAGTTTCCGCTCCTACAATGAGCAGTTCTTC. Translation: CASSLRAGTSGSFRSYNEQFF.

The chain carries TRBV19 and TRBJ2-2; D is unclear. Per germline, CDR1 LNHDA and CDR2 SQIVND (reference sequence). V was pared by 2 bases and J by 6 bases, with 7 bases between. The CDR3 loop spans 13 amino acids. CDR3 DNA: TGTGCCAGTAGTATATGGGGTCCCGGGGAGCTGTTTTTT. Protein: CASSIWGPGELFF.

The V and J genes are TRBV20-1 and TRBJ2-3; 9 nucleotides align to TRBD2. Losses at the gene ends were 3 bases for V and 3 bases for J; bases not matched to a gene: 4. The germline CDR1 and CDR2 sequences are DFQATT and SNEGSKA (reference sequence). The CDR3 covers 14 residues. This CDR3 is CSARRLAGTDTQYF. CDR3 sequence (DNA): TGCAGTGCTAGGAGGCTAGCGGGGACAGATACGCAGTATTTT.

This chain's CDR3 is CASSHDNEQFF. DNA for the CDR3: TGTGCCAGCAGCCATGATAATGAGCAGTTCTTC. V and J are TRBV7-9 and TRBJ2-1; no reliable D call. V shed 5 bases and J shed 7 bases, with 6 bases lying between them. Germline V gene data show CDR1 as SEHNR and CDR2 as FQNEAQ (reference sequence). The CDR3 loop spans 11 amino acids.

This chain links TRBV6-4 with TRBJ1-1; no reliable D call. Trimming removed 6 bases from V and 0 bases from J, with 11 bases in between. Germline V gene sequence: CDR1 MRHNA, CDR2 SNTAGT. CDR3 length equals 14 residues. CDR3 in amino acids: CASRPDGLNTEAFF. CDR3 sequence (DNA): TGTGCCAGCAGACCCGACGGACTGAACACTGAAGCTTTCTTT.

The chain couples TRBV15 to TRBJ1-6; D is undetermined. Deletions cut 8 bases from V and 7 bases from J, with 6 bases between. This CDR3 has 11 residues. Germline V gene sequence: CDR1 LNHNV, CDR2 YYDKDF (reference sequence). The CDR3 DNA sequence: TGTGCCACCGGCCAAAATTCACCCCTCCACTTT. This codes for CATGQNSPLHF.

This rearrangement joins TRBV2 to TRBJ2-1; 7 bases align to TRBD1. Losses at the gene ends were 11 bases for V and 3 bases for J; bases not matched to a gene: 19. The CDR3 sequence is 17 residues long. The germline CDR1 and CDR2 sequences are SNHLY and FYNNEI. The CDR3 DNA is TGTGCCGGATCCGGCCACCCCGGGACAGAGAGCTACAATGAGCAGTTCTTC. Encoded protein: CAGSGHPGTESYNEQFF.

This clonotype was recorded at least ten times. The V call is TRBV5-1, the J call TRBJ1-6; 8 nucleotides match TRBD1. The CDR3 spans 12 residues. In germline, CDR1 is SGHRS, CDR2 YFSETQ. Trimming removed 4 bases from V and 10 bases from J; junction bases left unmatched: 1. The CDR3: CASSPGGSPLHF. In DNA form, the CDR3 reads TGCGCCAGCAGCCCAGGGGGCTCACCCCTCCACTTT.

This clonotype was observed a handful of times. The CDR3 spells CASSSQGTGRIVGSIVQFF. CDR3 nucleotide sequence: TGTGCCAGCAGCTCACAAGGGACAGGTAGAATCGTTGGTTCAATTGTGCAGTTCTTC. The V gene is TRBV7-1, the J gene TRBJ2-1, with 8 bases lining up with TRBD1. TRBV7-1 has ORF status, its function being uncertain. V was pared by 2 bases and J by 12 bases, with 24 bases of the junction left unmatched. The CDR3 loop spans 19 amino acids.